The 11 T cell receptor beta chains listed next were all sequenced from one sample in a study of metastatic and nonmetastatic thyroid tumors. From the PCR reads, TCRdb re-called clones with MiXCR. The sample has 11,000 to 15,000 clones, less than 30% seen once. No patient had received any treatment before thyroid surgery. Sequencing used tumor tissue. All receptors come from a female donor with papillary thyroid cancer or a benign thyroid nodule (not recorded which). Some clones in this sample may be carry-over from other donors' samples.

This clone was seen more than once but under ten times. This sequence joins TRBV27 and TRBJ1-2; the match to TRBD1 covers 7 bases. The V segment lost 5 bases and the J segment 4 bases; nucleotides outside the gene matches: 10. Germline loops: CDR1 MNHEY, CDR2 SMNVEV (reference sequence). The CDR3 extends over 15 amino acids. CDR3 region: CASSPSGQSTYGYTF. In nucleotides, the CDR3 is TGTGCCAGCAGTCCCTCGGGACAGAGTACCTATGGCTACACCTTC.

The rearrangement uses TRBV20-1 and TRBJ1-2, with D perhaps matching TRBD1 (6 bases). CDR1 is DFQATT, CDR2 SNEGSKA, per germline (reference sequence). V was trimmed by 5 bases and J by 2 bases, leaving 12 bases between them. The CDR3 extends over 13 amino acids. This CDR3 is CSAHRVPNYGYTF. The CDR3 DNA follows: TGCAGTGCTCACAGGGTGCCGAACTATGGCTACACCTTC.

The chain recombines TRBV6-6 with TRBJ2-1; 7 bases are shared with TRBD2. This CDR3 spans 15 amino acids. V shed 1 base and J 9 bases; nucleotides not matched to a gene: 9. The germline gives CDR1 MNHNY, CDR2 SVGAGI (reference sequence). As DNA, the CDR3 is TGTGCCAGCAGTTACTTCATTGCGGGAGCGGGTGAGCAGTTCTTC. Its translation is CASSYFIAGAGEQFF.

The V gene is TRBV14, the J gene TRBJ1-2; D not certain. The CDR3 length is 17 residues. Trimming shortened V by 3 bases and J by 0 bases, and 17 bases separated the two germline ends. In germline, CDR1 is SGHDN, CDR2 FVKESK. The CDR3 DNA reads TGTGCCAGCAGCCAGGTTGGGCCTCCCCTCCCTAACTATGGCTACACCTTC. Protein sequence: CASSQVGPPLPNYGYTF.

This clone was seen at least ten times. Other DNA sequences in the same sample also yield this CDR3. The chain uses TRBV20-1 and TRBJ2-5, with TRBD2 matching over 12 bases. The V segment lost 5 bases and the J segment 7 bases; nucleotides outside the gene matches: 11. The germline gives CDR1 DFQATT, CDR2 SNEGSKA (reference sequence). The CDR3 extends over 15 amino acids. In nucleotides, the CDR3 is TGCAGTGCTCCCCTGGCTAGCGGGAGGGGGGGGACCCAGTACTTC. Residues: CSAPLASGRGGTQYF.

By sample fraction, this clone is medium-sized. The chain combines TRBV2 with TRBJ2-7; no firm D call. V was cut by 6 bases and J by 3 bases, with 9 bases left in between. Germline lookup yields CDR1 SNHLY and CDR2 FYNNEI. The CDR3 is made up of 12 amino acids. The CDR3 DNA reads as TGTGCCAGCAGCCGACAAATCTACGAGCAGTACTTC. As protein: CASSRQIYEQYF.

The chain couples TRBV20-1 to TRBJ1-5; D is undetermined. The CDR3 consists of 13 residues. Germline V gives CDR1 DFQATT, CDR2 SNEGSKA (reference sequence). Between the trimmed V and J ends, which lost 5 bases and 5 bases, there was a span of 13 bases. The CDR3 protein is CSAPAGRDQPQHF. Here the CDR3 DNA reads TGCAGTGCTCCGGCGGGGAGAGATCAGCCCCAGCATTTT.

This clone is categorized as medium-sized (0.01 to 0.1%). CDR3 region: CASSFNSQPLSYEQYF. CDR3 sequence (DNA): TGTGCCAGCAGCTTCAATAGCCAACCCCTCTCCTACGAGCAGTACTTC. The chain is built from TRBV11-2 and TRBJ2-7; D unclear. The CDR3 consists of 16 residues. CDR1 and CDR2 from the germline V gene are SGHAT and FQNNGV. V was clipped by 3 bases and J by 0 bases, with 15 bases between them.

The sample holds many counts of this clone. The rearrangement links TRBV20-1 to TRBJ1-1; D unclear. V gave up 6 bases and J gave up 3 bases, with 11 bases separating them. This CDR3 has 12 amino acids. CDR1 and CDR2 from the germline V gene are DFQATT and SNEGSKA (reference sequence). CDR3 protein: CSADDGYTEAFF. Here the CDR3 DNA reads TGCAGTGCAGACGACGGTTACACTGAAGCTTTCTTT.

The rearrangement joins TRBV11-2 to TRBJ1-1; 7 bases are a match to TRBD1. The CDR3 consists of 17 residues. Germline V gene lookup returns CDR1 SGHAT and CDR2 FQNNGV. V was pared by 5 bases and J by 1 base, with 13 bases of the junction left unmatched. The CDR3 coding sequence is TGTGCCAGCAGCCCATCAGTGGGGGGACAGAGGAACACTGAAGCTTTCTTT. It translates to CASSPSVGGQRNTEAFF. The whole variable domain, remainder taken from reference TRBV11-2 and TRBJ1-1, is EAGVAQSPRYKIIEKRQSVAFWCNPISGHATLYWYQQILGQGPKLLIQFQNNGVVDDSQLPKDRFSAERLKGVDSTLKIQPAKLEDSAVYLCASSPSVGGQRNTEAFFGQGTRLTVV.

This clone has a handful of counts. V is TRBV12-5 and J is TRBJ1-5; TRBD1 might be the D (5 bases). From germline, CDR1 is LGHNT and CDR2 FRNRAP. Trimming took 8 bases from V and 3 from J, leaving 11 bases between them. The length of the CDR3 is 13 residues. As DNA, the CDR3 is TGTGCTAGTCAGACAGTACACAATCAGCCCCAGCATTTT. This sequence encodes CASQTVHNQPQHF.